These 2 T cell receptor beta chains originate from one sample sequenced in a study of beta chain features in type 1 diabetes. Sequencing targeted expressed TCRB transcripts, as all isolated RNA had been reverse transcribed. Sequencing used immunoSEQ multiplex PCR; TCRdb keeps in-frame clones, though not all of them. The sample holds about 360,000 clones, 10% to 15% seen once. Specimen: naive CD4+ T cells from blood. The receptors derive from a man aged 18 to 29 in good health.

The chain recombines TRBV20-1 with TRBJ1-2; the D gene is possibly TRBD1 (5 bases). CDR1 and CDR2 (germline): DFQATT, SNEGSKA (reference sequence). The CDR3 has 11 residues. The CDR3 loop is CSAPGGDGYTF. In nucleotides, the CDR3 is TGCAGCGCCCCCGGGGGGGATGGCTACACCTTC.

The chain couples TRBV2 to TRBJ1-2; TRBD1 matches at 7 bases. The CDR3 sequence is 13 residues long. V shed 9 bases, J shed 5 bases, and the junction held 9 bases outside the gene matches. The V gene's germline CDR1 is SNHLY and CDR2 FYNNEI. The DNA of the CDR3 is TGTGCCAGTAATACAGGGGAAGTTTATGGCTACACCTTC. Translated, it gives CASNTGEVYGYTF. Full variable domain (missing parts from reference TRBV2 and TRBJ1-2): EPEVTQTPSHQVTQMGQEVILRCVPISNHLYFYWYRQILGQKVEFLVSFYNNEISEKSEIFDDQFSVERPDGSNFTLKIRSTKLEDSAMYFCASNTGEVYGYTFGSGTRLTVV.